The 27 T cell receptor beta chains below all came from one sample that was sequenced in a study of CD8+ T cells in alopecia areata. TCR sequencing used cDNA made by reverse transcription of extracted RNA. Generated by immunoSEQ multiplex PCR, the TCRdb table keeps only in-frame clones and is missing some. This sample has 130,000 or so clones; 86% occur once, and the top ten carry roughly an eighth. The treatment was: oral pan-JAK inhibitor, 5-10 mg twice daily. Here the sequenced sample was CD8+ T cells sorted from blood, taken at week 4, from a patient treated with tofacitinib. Receptor source: a human donor with alopecia areata.

V is TRBV5-1 and J is TRBJ2-7, with 8 bases identical to TRBD1. The CDR3 has 15 amino acids. Germline V gene data show CDR1 as SGHRS and CDR2 as YFSETQ. V trimming: 1 base; J trimming: 6 bases; junction bases outside the gene matches: 9. The CDR3 reads CASSLYDRGTAEQYF. DNA for the CDR3: TGCGCCAGCAGCTTGTATGACAGGGGTACCGCCGAGCAGTACTTC. The whole variable domain, filled in from reference TRBV5-1 and TRBJ2-7, reads KAGVTQTPRYLIKTRGQQVTLSCSPISGHRSVSWYQQTPGQGLQFLFEYFSETQRNKGNFPGRFSGRQFSNSRSEMNVSTLELGDSALYLCASSLYDRGTAEQYFGPGTRLTVT.

The chain carries TRBV27 and TRBJ1-5; the D is unclear. CDR3 length equals 14 residues. Trimming pared 5 bases from V and 7 bases from J, leaving 15 bases between. The V gene's germline CDR1 is MNHEY and CDR2 SMNVEV (reference sequence). The DNA for the CDR3 is TGTGCCAGCAGTCCGGGGATGAGTACGCAGCCCCAGCATTTT. It yields the protein CASSPGMSTQPQHF.

The chain has TRBV9 and TRBJ2-3; D may be TRBD2 (5 bases). V gave up 0 bases and J gave up 4 bases, with 9 bases separating them. Germline values: CDR1 SGDLS, CDR2 YYNGEE. The length of the CDR3 is 14 residues. CDR3 region: CASSVDEGSDTQYF. The CDR3 DNA reads as TGTGCCAGCAGCGTAGATGAGGGTTCAGATACGCAGTATTTT.

The V gene is TRBV4-1, the J gene TRBJ2-1, with 11 bases lining up with TRBD2. The CDR3 has 18 amino acids. The germline V gene has CDR1 MGHRA and CDR2 YSYEKL. V was clipped by 3 bases and J by 0 bases; unmatched bases: 7. The CDR3 protein is CASSHPTSGGSSYNEQFF. CDR3 nucleotide sequence: TGCGCCAGCAGCCATCCTACTAGCGGGGGTAGCTCCTACAATGAGCAGTTCTTC.

V and J are TRBV27 and TRBJ2-7; D is undetermined. In germline, CDR1 is MNHEY, CDR2 SMNVEV (reference sequence). The CDR3 contains 13 residues. V was pared by 3 bases and J by 3 bases, with 9 bases between. The CDR3 here is CASSFPGDYEQYF. CDR3 nucleotides: TGTGCCAGCAGTTTCCCAGGTGACTACGAGCAGTACTTC.

Concerning this clone itself: The sample has other DNA sequences that encode this CDR3 too. CDR3 in DNA: TGTGCCAGCAGCTTGGAAGGCGGGGGCAATGAGCAGTTCTTC. Translated: CASSLEGGGNEQFF. This chain connects TRBV5-4 to TRBJ2-1; 7 positions match TRBD2. CDR1 is SGHNT and CDR2 is YYREEE in the germline V gene (reference sequence). V shed 0 bases, J shed 6 bases, and the junction held 3 bases outside the gene matches. This CDR3 has 14 residues. Based on the CDR3 plus reference TRBV5-4 and TRBJ2-1, the full variable domain is ETGVTQSPTHLIKTRGQQVTLRCSSQSGHNTVSWYQQALGQGPQFIFQYYREEENGRGNFPPRFSGLQFPNYSSELNVNALELDDSALYLCASSLEGGGNEQFFGPGTRLTVL.

The count of this clone is one. The chain links TRBV7-9 to TRBJ2-2; perhaps TRBD1 as D (6 bases). Germline V gives CDR1 SEHNR, CDR2 FQNEAQ (reference sequence). There are 15 residues in the CDR3. Trimming took off 2 bases at V and 6 bases at J, with 13 bases between the two ends. CDR3 amino acids: CASSLLGGVPGELFF. CDR3 sequence (DNA): TGTGCCAGCAGCTTACTAGGGGGAGTCCCCGGGGAGCTGTTTTTT.

DNA of the CDR3: TGTGCCAGCACCGGTCCGAATGAGCAGTTCTTC. Amino acid sequence: CASTGPNEQFF. This chain uses TRBV27 with TRBJ2-1; D remains unclear. Trimming cost V 7 bases and J 7 bases, with 8 bases left between them. The length of the CDR3 is 11 residues. Germline lookup yields CDR1 MNHEY and CDR2 SMNVEV (reference sequence).

This sequence joins TRBV7-9 and TRBJ2-4; 8 bases are shared with TRBD1. CDR1 is SEHNR and CDR2 is FQNEAQ in the germline V gene (reference sequence). CDR3 length equals 15 residues. Unmatched junction bases numbered 5, after V lost 1 base and J lost 6 bases. The DNA for the CDR3 is TGTGCCAGCAGCTTAGTCGGGACAGGCCTAAACATTCAGTACTTC. It yields the protein CASSLVGTGLNIQYF. The full variable domain, its missing parts supplied by reference TRBV7-9 and TRBJ2-4, is DTGVSQNPRHKITKRGQNVTFRCDPISEHNRLYWYRQTLGQGPEFLTYFQNEAQLEKSRLLSDRFSAERPKGSFSTLEIQRTEQGDSAMYLCASSLVGTGLNIQYFGAGTRLSVL.

This clone was detected only once. The chain combines TRBV2 with TRBJ2-7, with D tentatively TRBD2 (5 bases). Deletions cut 3 bases from V and 1 base from J, with 13 bases between. The CDR3 runs 15 residues. Germline CDR1 and CDR2: SNHLY and FYNNEI. CDR3 sequence (DNA): TGTGCCAGCAGTGATGAGGGCTCGACTTCCTACGAGCAGTACTTC. It specifies CASSDEGSTSYEQYF.

The chain couples TRBV27 to TRBJ2-1; unclear D gene. Germline CDR1 reads MNHEY; CDR2 reads SMNVEV (reference sequence). The CDR3 length is 14 residues. Deletions cut 2 bases from V and 10 bases from J, with 15 bases between. CDR3 bases: TGTGCCAGCAGTTTAGAAGTTCCCGTGATCGAGCAGTTCTTC. It is translated as CASSLEVPVIEQFF.

This chain uses TRBV10-2 with TRBJ2-3, with 10 bases aligning to TRBD2. CDR3 size: 16 residues. CDR1 is WSHSY, CDR2 SAAADI, per germline. With 4 bases clipped from V and 1 base from J, the junction kept 5 bases outside the gene matches. The CDR3 DNA reads TGCGCCAGCAGTGTAACCGGGACTAGCGGCACAGATACGCAGTATTTT. Translating it yields CASSVTGTSGTDTQYF.

This chain connects TRBV11-2 to TRBJ2-7; D is unclear. The CDR3 has 13 residues. Trimming pared 0 bases from V and 2 bases from J, leaving 5 bases between. CDR1 is SGHAT and CDR2 is FQNNGV in the germline V gene. CDR3 protein: CASSLDWAYEQYF. The CDR3, as DNA: TGTGCCAGCAGCTTAGATTGGGCCTACGAGCAGTACTTC. The full variable domain, its missing parts supplied by reference TRBV11-2 and TRBJ2-7, is EAGVAQSPRYKIIEKRQSVAFWCNPISGHATLYWYQQILGQGPKLLIQFQNNGVVDDSQLPKDRFSAERLKGVDSTLKIQPAKLEDSAVYLCASSLDWAYEQYFGPGTRLTVT.

This clone was picked up one time. The chain joins TRBV5-1 to TRBJ2-3, with a tentative D call TRBD2 (5 bases). The CDR3 loop spans 15 amino acids. Trimming shortened V by 3 bases and J by 0 bases, and 11 bases separated the two germline ends. CDR1 and CDR2 (germline): SGHRS, YFSETQ. CDR3 DNA: TGCGCCAGCAGCTCAGCGGACCCTAGCACAGATACGCAGTATTTT. Translating it yields CASSSADPSTDTQYF. The full variable domain, in which reference TRBV5-1 and TRBJ2-3 provide the parts outside the CDR3, is KAGVTQTPRYLIKTRGQQVTLSCSPISGHRSVSWYQQTPGQGLQFLFEYFSETQRNKGNFPGRFSGRQFSNSRSEMNVSTLELGDSALYLCASSSADPSTDTQYFGPGTRLTVL.

The CDR3 DNA follows: TGCGCCAGCAGCCAAGATGCGTATAGCAATCAGCCCCAGCATTTT. Translating it yields CASSQDAYSNQPQHF. The J gene is TRBJ1-5, the V gene TRBV4-1; D ambiguous. The CDR3 runs 15 residues. Germline V lookup: CDR1 MGHRA, CDR2 YSYEKL. V was cut by 0 bases and J by 0 bases, with 6 bases left in between.

The chain has TRBV5-6 and TRBJ1-1; D unresolved. The V end lost 4 bases, the J end lost 2 bases, and 12 bases lay between the germline ends. The germline V gene encodes CDR1 SGHDT and CDR2 YYEEEE. The CDR3 spans 14 residues. CDR3 in amino acids: CASSRPPLNTEAFF. The CDR3 nucleotides are TGTGCCAGCAGCCGTCCCCCACTAAACACTGAAGCTTTCTTT.

This sequence joins TRBV5-6 and TRBJ1-4; 8 bases line up with TRBD1. The CDR3 has 18 residues. The V and J ends lost 1 base and 3 bases, in that order; junction bases with no gene match: 11. In germline, CDR1 is SGHDT, CDR2 YYEEEE. CDR3 DNA sequence: TGTGCCAGCAGCTTGCTGGGGGACAGGCGCCACTCTAATGAAAAACTGTTTTTT. This sequence encodes CASSLLGDRRHSNEKLFF.

Regarding this clone: The same CDR3 can be traced to other DNA sequences in this sample. The V call is TRBV29-1, the J call TRBJ2-1, with a weak D call TRBD2 (5 bases). V shed 4 bases and J shed 5 bases, with 6 bases lying between them. Germline V gene data show CDR1 as SQVTM and CDR2 as ANQGSEA. This CDR3 spans 11 amino acids. As DNA, the CDR3 is TGCAGCGTTGTCGGGGACAATGAGCAGTTCTTC. Protein: CSVVGDNEQFF.

The chain uses TRBV9 and TRBJ2-1; 10 positions agree with TRBD2. CDR3 length: 14 amino acids. V trimming: 4 bases; J trimming: 5 bases; junction bases outside the gene matches: 3. Germline V CDR1 and CDR2: SGDLS, YYNGEE. The CDR3 DNA reads TGTGCCAGCAGCATCGGACTAGCGGACAATGAGCAGTTCTTC. It specifies CASSIGLADNEQFF.

The chain couples TRBV2 to TRBJ1-1, with D hard to call. Trimming removed 2 bases at V and 11 bases at J, with 9 bases between. CDR3 size: 11 residues. Per germline, CDR1 SNHLY and CDR2 FYNNEI. CDR3 residues: CASSESERAFF. In DNA, the CDR3 is TGTGCCAGCAGTGAAAGCGAGAGGGCTTTCTTT.

This chain links TRBV10-1 with TRBJ2-2; 10 bases map to TRBD2. Losses at the gene ends were 0 bases for V and 1 base for J; bases not matched to a gene: 5. Germline loops: CDR1 WNHNN, CDR2 SYGVQD (reference sequence). CDR3 size: 18 residues. CDR3 sequence reads: CASSESILAGVNTGELFF. The CDR3 DNA reads TGCGCCAGCAGTGAGTCGATCCTAGCGGGGGTGAACACCGGGGAGCTGTTTTTT.

The chain employs TRBV5-1 and TRBJ2-1; 11 nucleotides line up with TRBD2. This CDR3 is built from 14 residues. From germline, CDR1 is SGHRS and CDR2 YFSETQ. V shed 6 bases and J 6 bases; nucleotides not matched to a gene: 5. The CDR3 is CASTPGLAANEQFF. Written as DNA, the CDR3 is TGCGCCAGCACACCGGGACTAGCGGCCAATGAGCAGTTCTTC.

The chain couples TRBV7-2 to TRBJ2-2, with D perhaps assigned TRBD1 or TRBD2 (5 bases each). The germline V gene has CDR1 SGHTA and CDR2 FQGNSA. The ends were cut back, 5 bases at V and 3 bases at J, with 10 bases in the middle. The CDR3 spans 14 residues. The CDR3: CASSLPGHTGELFF. As DNA, the CDR3 is TGTGCCAGCAGCCTCCCGGGACACACCGGGGAGCTGTTTTTT. The complete variable domain, with remaining parts taken from reference TRBV7-2 and TRBJ2-2, reads GAGVSQSPSNKVTEKGKDVELRCDPISGHTALYWYRQSLGQGLEFLIYFQGNSAPDKSGLPSDRFSAERTGGSVSTLTIQRTQQEDSAVYLCASSLPGHTGELFFGEGSRLTVL.

The gene calls are TRBV29-1 and TRBJ2-3, with 10 bases identical to TRBD2. The CDR3 length is 14 residues. The V and J ends lost 3 bases and 3 bases, in that order; junction bases with no gene match: 3. Germline assignment: CDR1 SQVTM and CDR2 ANQGSEA. The CDR3 DNA sequence: TGCAGCGTTGACCTAGCGGGAGTAACAGATACGCAGTATTTT. It encodes CSVDLAGVTDTQYF.

This clone was found once. The V gene is TRBV9, the J gene TRBJ1-4; D is unclear. CDR3 length: 15 amino acids. The germline CDR1 and CDR2 sequences are SGDLS and YYNGEE. Trimming stripped 0 bases from V and 6 bases from J, with 12 bases between. The DNA of the CDR3 is TGTGCCAGCAGCGTAGAAGGTAGCGAGGATGAAAAACTGTTTTTT. Protein product: CASSVEGSEDEKLFF.

This chain connects TRBV9 to TRBJ2-5; tentatively, D is TRBD1 (6 bases). V was pared by 1 base and J by 3 bases, with 7 bases between. CDR1 and CDR2 from the germline V gene are SGDLS and YYNGEE. This CDR3 has 13 amino acids. The CDR3 DNA sequence: TGTGCCAGCAGCGTACAGGGGAAAGAGACCCAGTACTTC. It specifies CASSVQGKETQYF.

For the CDR3, the DNA is TGTGCCAGCAGCTTTATGACAGGGGAGACCCAGTACTTC. It specifies CASSFMTGETQYF. V and J are TRBV27 and TRBJ2-5; 7 nucleotides line up with TRBD1. From germline, CDR1 is MNHEY and CDR2 SMNVEV (reference sequence). CDR3 length: 13 amino acids. Trimming at V came to 6 bases and at J to 5 bases, leaving 6 bases not matched to a gene.